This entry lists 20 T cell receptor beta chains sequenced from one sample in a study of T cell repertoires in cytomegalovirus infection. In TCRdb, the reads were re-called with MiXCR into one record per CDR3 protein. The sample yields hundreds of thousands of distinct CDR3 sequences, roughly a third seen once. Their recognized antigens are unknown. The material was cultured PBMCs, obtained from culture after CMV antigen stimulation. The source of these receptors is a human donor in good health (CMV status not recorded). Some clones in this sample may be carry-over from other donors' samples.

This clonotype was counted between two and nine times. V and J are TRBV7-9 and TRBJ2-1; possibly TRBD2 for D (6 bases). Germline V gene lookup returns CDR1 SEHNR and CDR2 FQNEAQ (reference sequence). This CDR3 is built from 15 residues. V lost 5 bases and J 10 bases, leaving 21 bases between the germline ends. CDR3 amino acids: CASSPSPLPSAEQFF. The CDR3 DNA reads TGTGCCAGCAGCCCCTCGCCCCTTCCTAGCGCAGAGCAGTTCTTC.

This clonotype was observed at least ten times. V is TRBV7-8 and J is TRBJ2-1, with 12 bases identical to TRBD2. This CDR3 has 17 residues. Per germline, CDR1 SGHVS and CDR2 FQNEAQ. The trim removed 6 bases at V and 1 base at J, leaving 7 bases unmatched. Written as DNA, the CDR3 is TGTGCCAGCAGGCCGACTAGCGGGAGTTGGTCCTACAATGAGCAGTTCTTC. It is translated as CASRPTSGSWSYNEQFF. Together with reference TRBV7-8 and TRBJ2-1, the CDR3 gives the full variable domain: GAGVSQSPRYKVAKRGQDVALRCDPISGHVSLFWYQQALGQGPEFLTYFQNEAQLDKSGLPSDRFFAERPEGSVSTLKIQRTQQEDSAVYLCASRPTSGSWSYNEQFFGPGTRLTVL.

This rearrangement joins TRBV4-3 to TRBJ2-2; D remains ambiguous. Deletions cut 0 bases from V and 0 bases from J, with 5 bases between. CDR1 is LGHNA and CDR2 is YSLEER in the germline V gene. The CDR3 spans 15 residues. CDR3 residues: CASSQEGSNTGELFF. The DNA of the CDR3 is TGCGCCAGCAGCCAAGAGGGGTCGAACACCGGGGAGCTGTTTTTT.

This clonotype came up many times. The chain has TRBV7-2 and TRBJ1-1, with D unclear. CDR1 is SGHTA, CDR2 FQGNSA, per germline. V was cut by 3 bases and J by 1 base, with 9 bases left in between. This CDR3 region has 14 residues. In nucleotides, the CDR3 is TGTGCCAGCAGCTTGGTCGGTCAGAACACTGAAGCTTTCTTT. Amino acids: CASSLVGQNTEAFF.

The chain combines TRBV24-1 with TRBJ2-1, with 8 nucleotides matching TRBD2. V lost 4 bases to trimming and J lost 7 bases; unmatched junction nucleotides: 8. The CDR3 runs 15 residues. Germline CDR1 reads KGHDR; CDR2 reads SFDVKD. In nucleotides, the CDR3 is TGTGCCACCAGTGAACCCGGACTAGCTTCAAATGAGCAGTTCTTC. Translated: CATSEPGLASNEQFF.

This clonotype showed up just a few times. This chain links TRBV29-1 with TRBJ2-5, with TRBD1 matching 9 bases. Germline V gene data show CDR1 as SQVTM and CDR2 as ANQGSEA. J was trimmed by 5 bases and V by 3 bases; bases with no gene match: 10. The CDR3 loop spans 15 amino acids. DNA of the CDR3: TGCAGCGTTGACCCCAAAGGGACAGGGAAGGAGACCCAGTACTTC. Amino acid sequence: CSVDPKGTGKETQYF. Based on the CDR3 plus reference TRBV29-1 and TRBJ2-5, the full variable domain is SAVISQKPSRDICQRGTSLTIQCQVDSQVTMMFWYRQQPGQSLTLIATANQGSEATYESGFVIDKFPISRPNLTFSTLTVSNMSPEDSSIYLCSVDPKGTGKETQYFGPGTRLLVL.

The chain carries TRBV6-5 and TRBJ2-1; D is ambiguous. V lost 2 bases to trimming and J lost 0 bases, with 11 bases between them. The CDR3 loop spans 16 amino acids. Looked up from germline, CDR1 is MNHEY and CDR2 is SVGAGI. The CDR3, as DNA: TGTGCCAGCAGTTACGACTCCTTGAGCTCCTACAATGAGCAGTTCTTC. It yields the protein CASSYDSLSSYNEQFF.

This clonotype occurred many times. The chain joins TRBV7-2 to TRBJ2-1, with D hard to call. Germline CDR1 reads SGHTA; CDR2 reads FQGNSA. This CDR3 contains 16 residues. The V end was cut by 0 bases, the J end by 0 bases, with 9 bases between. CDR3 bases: TGTGCCAGCAGCTTAGCGTCCGGAATCTCCTACAATGAGCAGTTCTTC. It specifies CASSLASGISYNEQFF.

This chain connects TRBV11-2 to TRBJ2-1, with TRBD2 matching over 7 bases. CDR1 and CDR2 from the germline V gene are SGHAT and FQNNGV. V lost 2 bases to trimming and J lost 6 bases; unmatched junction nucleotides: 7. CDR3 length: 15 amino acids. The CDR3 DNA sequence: TGTGCCAGCAGCTTAAGACAAGCGGGAAGCAATGAGCAGTTCTTC. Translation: CASSLRQAGSNEQFF.

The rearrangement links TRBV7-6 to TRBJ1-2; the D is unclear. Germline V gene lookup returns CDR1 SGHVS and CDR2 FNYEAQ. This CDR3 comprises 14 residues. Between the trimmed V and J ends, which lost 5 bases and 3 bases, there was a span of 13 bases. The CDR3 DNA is TGTGCCAGCAGCCCGACCGGGCGGGACTATGGCTACACCTTC. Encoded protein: CASSPTGRDYGYTF. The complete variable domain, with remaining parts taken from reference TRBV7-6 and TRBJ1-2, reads GAGVSQSPRYKVTKRGQDVALRCDPISGHVSLYWYRQALGQGPEFLTYFNYEAQQDKSGLPNDRFSAERPEGSISTLTIQRTEQRDSAMYRCASSPTGRDYGYTFGSGTRLTVV.

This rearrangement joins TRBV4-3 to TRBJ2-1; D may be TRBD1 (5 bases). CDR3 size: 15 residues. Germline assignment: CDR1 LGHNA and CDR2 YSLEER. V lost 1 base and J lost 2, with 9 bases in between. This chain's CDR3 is CASSQGTPPYNEQFF. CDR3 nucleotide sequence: TGCGCCAGCAGCCAAGGGACACCCCCCTACAATGAGCAGTTCTTC.

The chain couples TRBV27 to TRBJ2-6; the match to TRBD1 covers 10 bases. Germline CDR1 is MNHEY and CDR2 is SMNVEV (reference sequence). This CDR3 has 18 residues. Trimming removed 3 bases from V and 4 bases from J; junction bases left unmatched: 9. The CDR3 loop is CASSLGWDRGSGANVLTF. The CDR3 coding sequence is TGTGCCAGCAGTTTGGGGTGGGACAGGGGTTCAGGGGCCAACGTCCTGACTTTC.

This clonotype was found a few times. The CDR3 sequence is CASSTLVPGNKFF. The CDR3 DNA is TGTGCCAGCAGTACCCTTGTTCCAGGGAATAAGTTCTTC. The chain employs TRBV28 and TRBJ2-1; D might be TRBD1 (5 bases). CDR1 is MDHEN, CDR2 SYDVKM, per germline. The CDR3 loop spans 13 amino acids. Trimming left V 5 bases short and J 14 bases short, with 19 bases between.

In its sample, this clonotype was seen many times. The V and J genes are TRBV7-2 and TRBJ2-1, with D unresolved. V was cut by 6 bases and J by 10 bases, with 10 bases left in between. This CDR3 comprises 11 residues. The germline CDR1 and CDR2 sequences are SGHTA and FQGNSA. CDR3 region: CASRRASEQFF. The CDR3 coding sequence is TGTGCCAGCAGAAGGGCCAGCGAGCAGTTCTTC.

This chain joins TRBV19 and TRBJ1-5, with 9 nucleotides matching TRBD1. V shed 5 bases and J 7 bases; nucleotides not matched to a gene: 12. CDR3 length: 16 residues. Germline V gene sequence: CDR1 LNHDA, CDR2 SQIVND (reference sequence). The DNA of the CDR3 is TGTGCCAGTAGTTCCAGCCTGGGACAGGGAAACCAGCCCCAGCATTTT. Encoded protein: CASSSSLGQGNQPQHF.

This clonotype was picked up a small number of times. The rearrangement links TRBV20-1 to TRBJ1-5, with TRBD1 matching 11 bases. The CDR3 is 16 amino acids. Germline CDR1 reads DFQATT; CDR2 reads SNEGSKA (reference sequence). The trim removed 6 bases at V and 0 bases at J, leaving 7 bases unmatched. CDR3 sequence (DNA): TGCAGTGCCACTGGACAGGGGGCCGGTAGCAATCAGCCCCAGCATTTT. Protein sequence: CSATGQGAGSNQPQHF.

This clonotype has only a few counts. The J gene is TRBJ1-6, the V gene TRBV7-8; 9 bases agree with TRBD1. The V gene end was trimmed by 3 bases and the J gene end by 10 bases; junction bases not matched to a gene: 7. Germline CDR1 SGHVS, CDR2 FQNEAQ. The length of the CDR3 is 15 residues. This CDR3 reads CASSLEGQGRSPLHF. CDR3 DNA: TGTGCCAGCAGCTTGGAGGGACAGGGCAGGTCACCCCTCCACTTT.

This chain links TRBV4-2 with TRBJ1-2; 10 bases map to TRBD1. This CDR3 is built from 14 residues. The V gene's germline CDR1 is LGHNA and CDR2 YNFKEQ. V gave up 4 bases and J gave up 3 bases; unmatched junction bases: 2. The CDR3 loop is CASSPTGGDYGYTF. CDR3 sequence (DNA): TGTGCCAGCAGCCCGACAGGGGGCGACTATGGCTACACCTTC.

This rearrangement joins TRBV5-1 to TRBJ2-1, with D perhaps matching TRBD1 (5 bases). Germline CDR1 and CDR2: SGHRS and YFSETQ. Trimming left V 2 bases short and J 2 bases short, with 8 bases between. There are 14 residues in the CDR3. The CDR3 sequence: CASSLDSPYNEQFF. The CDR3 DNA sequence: TGCGCCAGCAGCTTAGACAGCCCCTACAATGAGCAGTTCTTC.

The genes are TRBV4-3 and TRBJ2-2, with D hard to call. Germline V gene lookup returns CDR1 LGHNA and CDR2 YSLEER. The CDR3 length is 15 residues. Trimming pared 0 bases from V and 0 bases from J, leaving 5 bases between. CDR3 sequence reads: CASSQEPANTGELFF. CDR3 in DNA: TGCGCCAGCAGCCAAGAGCCTGCGAACACCGGGGAGCTGTTTTTT.